This TCR beta chain stems from a study of blood T cell repertoires in COVID-19. Study-level information: Whether acute or convalescent, the COVID-19 samples came from the United States, Italy and Spain.

The CDR3 sequence is 17 residues long. The V end lost 2 bases, the J end lost 3 bases, and 17 bases lay between the germline ends. Germline values: CDR1 SEHNR, CDR2 FQNEAQ (reference sequence). The authors' processing: Amplification from reference gene primers served as the basis for estimated nucleated cell counts. The assay was immunoSEQ multiplex PCR, and TCRdb's table has in-frame clones only and misses some. The D gene and trimming were derived from the DNA, and the V and J assignments and clone size from that table. This table holds around 150,000 clones, roughly nine tenths found once. Seattle participants joined during active infection and were tracked over time.

The clonotype comes from a human donor with COVID-19, enrolled during active disease. The donor label of this sample is uncertain. Sequences were obtained from peripheral blood. The chain is built from TRBV7-9 and TRBJ2-4, with a tentative D call TRBD1 (6 bases). The CDR3 bases are TGTGCCAGCAGCTTATTCAAAACAGGGTTGGTCAAAAACATTCAGTACTTC. Protein: CASSLFKTGLVKNIQYF.